The 23 T cell receptor beta chains listed next were all sequenced from one sample in a study of cytomegalovirus exposure and HLA in healthy donors. Vbeta (60) and Jbeta (13) primers were used in the PCR. TCRdb's table, derived via immunoSEQ multiplex PCR, lists solely in-frame clones and lacks some. The sample records roughly 260,000 clones, roughly 81% being singletons. The sequenced sample was PBMCs. Receptors originate from a woman in her thirties or forties in good health and CMV-seropositive.

The V and J genes are TRBV28 and TRBJ2-7, with 12 bases fitting TRBD2. The V and J ends lost 4 bases and 2 bases, in that order; junction bases with no gene match: 15. Germline assignment: CDR1 MDHEN and CDR2 SYDVKM. This CDR3 has 19 residues. CDR3 DNA sequence: TGTGCCAGCAGTTCCCCCCCGGTACTAGCGGGAGGTTTAACCTACGAGCAGTACTTC. Amino acid sequence: CASSSPPVLAGGLTYEQYF.

This clone was seen only once. The chain couples TRBV30 to TRBJ2-5, with 10 bases lining up with TRBD1. After removal of 8 bases from V and 4 bases from J, the junction contained 13 bases not matched to a gene. Germline CDR1 and CDR2: GTSNPN and SVGIG (reference sequence). The CDR3 runs 15 residues. As DNA, the CDR3 is TGTGCCGGGGGACAGGGGACGCCCGGTCTAGAGACCCAGTACTTC. Residues: CAGGQGTPGLETQYF.

J is TRBJ2-7 and V is TRBV14; the D is unclear. The length of the CDR3 is 16 residues. Germline-derived CDR1 and CDR2 are SGHDN and FVKESK. The ends were cut back, 0 bases at V and 4 bases at J, with 16 bases in the middle. The CDR3 sequence: CASSQDTRHLYYEQYF. The CDR3 nucleotides are TGTGCCAGCAGCCAAGATACGCGACATTTATATTACGAGCAGTACTTC.

The gene calls are TRBV11-2 and TRBJ2-7; 9 bases match TRBD1. The CDR3 runs to 15 residues. CDR1 is SGHAT, CDR2 FQNNGV, per germline. V lost 0 bases to trimming and J lost 2 bases; unmatched junction nucleotides: 2. The CDR3 DNA follows: TGTGCCAGCAGCTTAGAGACAGGGGGGACCTACGAGCAGTACTTC. Its protein product is CASSLETGGTYEQYF.

This chain joins TRBV7-2 and TRBJ2-5, with 9 bases that match TRBD2. This CDR3 comprises 14 residues. Trimming cost V 5 bases and J 5 bases; bases outside gene matches: 6. Germline values: CDR1 SGHTA, CDR2 FQGNSA. The CDR3 is CASSAAGGLETQYF. DNA for the CDR3: TGTGCCAGCAGCGCAGCGGGAGGACTGGAGACCCAGTACTTC. The full variable domain, in which reference TRBV7-2 and TRBJ2-5 provide the parts outside the CDR3, is GAGVSQSPSNKVTEKGKDVELRCDPISGHTALYWYRQSLGQGLEFLIYFQGNSAPDKSGLPSDRFSAERTGGSVSTLTIQRTQQEDSAVYLCASSAAGGLETQYFGPGTRLLVL.

The rearrangement links TRBV30 to TRBJ2-3, with 10 nucleotides matching TRBD2. V was pared by 1 base and J by 2 bases, with 3 bases of the junction left unmatched. The CDR3 has 15 amino acids. The V gene's germline CDR1 is GTSNPN and CDR2 SVGIG (reference sequence). CDR3 amino acids: CAWSGSGGITDTQYF. In DNA, the CDR3 is TGTGCCTGGAGTGGTAGCGGGGGGATCACAGATACGCAGTATTTT.

The V call is TRBV21-1, the J call TRBJ2-7; the table's D call, TRBD2, has no DNA check behind it. TRBV21-1 is assigned pseudogene status. CDR3 size: 19 residues. In DNA form, the CDR3 reads TGTGCCAGCAGCATTACAGTGGGACTAGCGGGAGTGTCGTCCTACGAGCAGTACTTC. Translated: CASSITVGLAGVSSYEQYF.

V gene TRBV7-9 combines with J gene TRBJ2-5; perhaps TRBD1 as D (7 bases). V shed 3 bases and J shed 5 bases, with 13 bases lying between them. From germline, CDR1 is SEHNR and CDR2 FQNEAQ (reference sequence). The CDR3 extends over 14 amino acids. The chain's CDR3 is CASSLGGQRETQYF. CDR3 nucleotide sequence: TGTGCCAGCAGCTTGGGGGGACAGAGGGAGACCCAGTACTTC.

The rearrangement joins TRBV12-5 to TRBJ2-1; no clear D. This CDR3 is 13 amino acids long. The germline CDR1 and CDR2 sequences are LGHNT and FRNRAP. Trimming removed 3 bases from V and 7 bases from J, with 10 bases in between. As DNA, the CDR3 is TGTGCTAGTGGTTTAAGTAGTATGAATGAGCAGTTCTTC. Translated: CASGLSSMNEQFF.

V is TRBV7-9 and J is TRBJ1-4; possibly TRBD1 for D (6 bases). Trimming left V 4 bases short and J 3 bases short, with 12 bases between. CDR1 and CDR2 from the germline V gene are SEHNR and FQNEAQ (reference sequence). This CDR3 spans 15 amino acids. CDR3 protein: CASSWSTGSNEKLFF. As DNA, the CDR3 is TGTGCCAGCAGCTGGTCAACAGGGTCTAATGAAAAACTGTTTTTT.

The chain uses TRBV9 and TRBJ1-2; a possible D gene is TRBD1 (5 bases). Germline V gene lookup returns CDR1 SGDLS and CDR2 YYNGEE. This CDR3 has 12 residues. V dropped 5 bases and J dropped 7 bases, with 12 bases sitting between them. The CDR3 nucleotides read TGTGCCAGCAGTGAACAGGAACGTGGCTACACCTTC. Protein: CASSEQERGYTF.

The chain joins TRBV6-6 to TRBJ2-3; 7 nucleotides match TRBD2. The CDR3 has 14 amino acids. Trimming took 4 bases from V and 0 from J; bases not matched to a gene: 1. Germline V lookup: CDR1 MNHNY, CDR2 SVGAGI (reference sequence). The CDR3 nucleotides read TGTGCCAGCAGTTCGGGACTAAGCACAGATACGCAGTATTTT. Translated: CASSSGLSTDTQYF.

The chain carries TRBV7-2 and TRBJ1-1; D not resolved. The CDR3 is 14 residues long. Trimming took 1 base from V and 0 from J, leaving 6 bases between them. Germline V gives CDR1 SGHTA, CDR2 FQGNSA. CDR3 sequence reads: CASSLGRMNTEAFF. CDR3 DNA: TGTGCCAGCAGCTTAGGCAGAATGAACACTGAAGCTTTCTTT.

This sequence joins TRBV15 and TRBJ1-4; D unresolved. V lost 0 bases and J lost 7, with 6 bases in between. Germline V gives CDR1 LNHNV, CDR2 YYDKDF (reference sequence). This CDR3 contains 13 residues. CDR3 in DNA: TGTGCCACCAGCAGAGATTCCCTTGAAAAACTGTTTTTT. Protein sequence: CATSRDSLEKLFF.

This clone was observed a few times. CDR3 coding DNA: TGTGCCAGCAGCTTAGGAATGACACCAGGACCCCAGCATTTT. This encodes CASSLGMTPGPQHF. This chain joins TRBV7-2 and TRBJ1-5; D ambiguous. V lost 1 base and J lost 10, with 14 bases in between. The CDR3 contains 14 residues. Germline-derived CDR1 and CDR2 are SGHTA and FQGNSA.

The chain uses TRBV29-1 and TRBJ2-7; TRBD1 might be the D (7 bases). Germline assignment: CDR1 SQVTM and CDR2 ANQGSEA. V was pared by 5 bases and J by 5 bases, with 25 bases between. CDR3 length: 16 amino acids. CDR3 in amino acids: CSVLGTENISGDEQYF. The CDR3 nucleotides read TGCAGCGTTCTAGGGACAGAAAATATATCGGGAGACGAGCAGTACTTC.

The chain uses TRBV18 and TRBJ2-5, with D possibly TRBD2 on 6 matching bases. This CDR3 has 13 residues. Germline CDR1 KGHSH, CDR2 LQKENI. The V and J ends lost 3 bases and 4 bases respectively, with 9 bases between them. CDR3 amino acids: CASSPVSGETQYF. CDR3 in DNA: TGTGCCAGCTCACCGGTTAGCGGAGAGACCCAGTACTTC. The variable domain in full, completed from reference TRBV18 and TRBJ2-5, reads NAGVMQNPRHLVRRRGQEARLRCSPMKGHSHVYWYRQLPEEGLKFMVYLQKENIIDESGMPKERFSAEFPKEGPSILRIQQVVRGDSAAYFCASSPVSGETQYFGPGTRLLVL.

V usage is TRBV9 and J usage is TRBJ2-7, with D hard to call. The germline gives CDR1 SGDLS, CDR2 YYNGEE. Trimming stripped 0 bases from V and 2 bases from J, with 9 bases between. The CDR3 extends over 14 amino acids. The CDR3, as DNA: TGTGCCAGCAGCGTAGCGTCTACCACCTACGAGCAGTACTTC. Its translation is CASSVASTTYEQYF.

The chain carries TRBV21-1 and TRBJ1-2. TRBV21-1 is marked as a pseudogene. This CDR3 spans 13 amino acids. The CDR3 spells CASKKGARDGYTF. Here the CDR3 DNA reads TGTGCCAGCAAAAAGGGAGCGAGGGATGGCTACACCTTC.

This clone was recorded only once. V usage is TRBV29-1 and J usage is TRBJ2-1; D is unresolved. Germline V gene lookup returns CDR1 SQVTM and CDR2 ANQGSEA. CDR3 length: 11 residues. The V end was cut by 7 bases, the J end by 7 bases, with 11 bases between. CDR3 DNA sequence: TGCAGCGCAATCCAGGTTAATGAGCAGTTCTTC. Translated: CSAIQVNEQFF.

This rearrangement joins TRBV6-1 to TRBJ2-7, with 13 bases identical to TRBD2. The length of the CDR3 is 16 residues. Germline V gene lookup returns CDR1 MNHNS and CDR2 SASEGT. The J segment lost 5 bases and the V segment lost 3 bases, leaving 7 bases of the junction unmatched. The CDR3 sequence: CASSDELGLAGDEQYF. As DNA, the CDR3 is TGTGCCAGCAGTGATGAGCTCGGACTAGCGGGAGACGAGCAGTACTTC.

The J gene is TRBJ1-2, the V gene TRBV28; D possibly corresponds to TRBD1 (5 bases). The germline gives CDR1 MDHEN, CDR2 SYDVKM. The CDR3 is made up of 14 amino acids. With 2 bases removed from V and 7 bases from J, the gap between germline ends came to 14 bases. CDR3 DNA sequence: TGTGCCAGCAGTTTAGAGTGGGGGAGGGGTGGCTACACCTTC. Translation: CASSLEWGRGGYTF.

This clone has a handful of counts. CDR3 region: CASSEGRSRRQPQHF. Here the CDR3 DNA reads TGTGCCAGCAGTGAGGGGCGTTCGAGGAGACAGCCCCAGCATTTT. The rearrangement joins TRBV6-1 to TRBJ1-5; possible D gene TRBD1, 5 bases. CDR1 and CDR2 (germline): MNHNS, SASEGT. V lost 3 bases, J lost 7 bases, and 16 bases lay in between. The CDR3 consists of 15 residues.